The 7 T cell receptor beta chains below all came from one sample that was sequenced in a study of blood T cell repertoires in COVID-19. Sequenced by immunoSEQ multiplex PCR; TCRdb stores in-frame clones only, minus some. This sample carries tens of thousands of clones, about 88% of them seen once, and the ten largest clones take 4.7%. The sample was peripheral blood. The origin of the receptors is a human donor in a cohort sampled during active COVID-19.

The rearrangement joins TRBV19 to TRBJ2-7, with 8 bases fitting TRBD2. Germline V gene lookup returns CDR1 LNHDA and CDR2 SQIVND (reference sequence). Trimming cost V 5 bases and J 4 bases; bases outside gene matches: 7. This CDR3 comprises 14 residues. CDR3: CASSSAGGLYEQYF. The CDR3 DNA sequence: TGTGCCAGTAGTTCGGCGGGGGGCCTTTACGAGCAGTACTTC.

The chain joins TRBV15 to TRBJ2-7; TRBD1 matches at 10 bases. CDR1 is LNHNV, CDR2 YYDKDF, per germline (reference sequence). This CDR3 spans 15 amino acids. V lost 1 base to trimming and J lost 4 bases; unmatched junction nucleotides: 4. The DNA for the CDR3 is TGTGCCACCAGCAGAGTTGGGACAGGGGAATACGAGCAGTACTTC. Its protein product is CATSRVGTGEYEQYF.

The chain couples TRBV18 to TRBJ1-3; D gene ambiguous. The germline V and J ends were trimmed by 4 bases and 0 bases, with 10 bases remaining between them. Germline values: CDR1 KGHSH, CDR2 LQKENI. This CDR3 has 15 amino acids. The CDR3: CASSQREASGNTIYF. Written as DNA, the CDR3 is TGTGCCAGCTCACAAAGAGAGGCCTCTGGAAACACCATATATTTT. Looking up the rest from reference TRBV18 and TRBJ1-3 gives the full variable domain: NAGVMQNPRHLVRRRGQEARLRCSPMKGHSHVYWYRQLPEEGLKFMVYLQKENIIDESGMPKERFSAEFPKEGPSILRIQQVVRGDSAAYFCASSQREASGNTIYFGEGSWLTVV.

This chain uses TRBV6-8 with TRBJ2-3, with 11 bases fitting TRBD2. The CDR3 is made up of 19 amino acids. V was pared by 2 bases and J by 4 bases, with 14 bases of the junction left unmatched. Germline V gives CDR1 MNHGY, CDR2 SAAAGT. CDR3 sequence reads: CASSYKFFSSGRCADTQYF. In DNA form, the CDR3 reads TGTGCCAGCAGTTACAAGTTTTTTTCTAGCGGGAGGTGTGCAGATACGCAGTATTTT.

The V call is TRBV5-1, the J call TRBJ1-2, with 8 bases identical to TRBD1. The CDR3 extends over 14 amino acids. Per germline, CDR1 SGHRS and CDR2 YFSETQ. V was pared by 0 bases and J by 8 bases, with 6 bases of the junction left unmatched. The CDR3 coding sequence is TGCGCCAGCAGCTTGGAGACAGGGGTCAGGGGCTACACCTTC. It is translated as CASSLETGVRGYTF.

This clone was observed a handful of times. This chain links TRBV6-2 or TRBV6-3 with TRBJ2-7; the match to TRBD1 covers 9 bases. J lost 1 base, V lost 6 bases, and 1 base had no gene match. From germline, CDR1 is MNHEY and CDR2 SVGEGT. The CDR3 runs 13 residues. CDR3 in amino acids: CASSGQGSYEQYF. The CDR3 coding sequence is TGTGCCAGCAGCGGACAGGGGTCCTACGAGCAGTACTTC.

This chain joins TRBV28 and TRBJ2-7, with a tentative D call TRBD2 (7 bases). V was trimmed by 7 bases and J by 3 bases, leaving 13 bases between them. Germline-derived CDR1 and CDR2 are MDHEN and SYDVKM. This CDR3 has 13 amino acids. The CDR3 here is CASKEGGGYEQYF. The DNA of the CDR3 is TGTGCCAGCAAAGAGGGGGGGGGCTACGAGCAGTACTTC.